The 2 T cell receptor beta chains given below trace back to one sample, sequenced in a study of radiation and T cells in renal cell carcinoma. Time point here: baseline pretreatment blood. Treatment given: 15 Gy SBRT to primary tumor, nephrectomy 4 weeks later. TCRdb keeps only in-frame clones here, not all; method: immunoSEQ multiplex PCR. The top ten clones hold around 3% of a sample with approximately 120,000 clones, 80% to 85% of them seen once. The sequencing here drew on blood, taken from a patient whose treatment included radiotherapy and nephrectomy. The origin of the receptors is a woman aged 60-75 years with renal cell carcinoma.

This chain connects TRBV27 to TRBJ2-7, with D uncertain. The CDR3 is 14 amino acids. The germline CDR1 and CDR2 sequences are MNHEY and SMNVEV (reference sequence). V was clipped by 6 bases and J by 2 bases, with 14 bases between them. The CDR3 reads CASRTLARPYEQYF. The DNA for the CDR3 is TGTGCCAGCAGAACCCTCGCCAGGCCCTACGAGCAGTACTTC.

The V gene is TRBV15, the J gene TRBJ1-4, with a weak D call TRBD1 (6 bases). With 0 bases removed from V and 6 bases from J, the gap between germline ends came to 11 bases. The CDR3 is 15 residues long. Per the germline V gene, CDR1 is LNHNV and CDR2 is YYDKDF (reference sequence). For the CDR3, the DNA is TGTGCCACCAGCAGAGATGGGGGGCGCGATGAAAAACTGTTTTTT. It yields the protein CATSRDGGRDEKLFF.